Below, 25 T cell receptor beta chains from the same sample are listed, as sequenced in a study of T-cell reconstitution after alpha-beta-depleted transplantation in children. The TCRbeta library was prepared with unique molecular identifiers. TCRdb itself ran the PCR reads through MiXCR, one entry per CDR3 protein. Counted here are hundreds of thousands of distinct CDR3 sequences, approximately 15% occurring once; the ten biggest clones make up under 1.2%. The input for sequencing was PBMCs from the stem cell graft donor, taken from the stem cell graft. Receptor source: a human donor who donated a stem cell graft to a child with acute myeloid leukemia.

This clonotype was detected ten times or more. This rearrangement joins TRBV20-1 to TRBJ1-5; the D gene is possibly TRBD1 (5 bases). Germline V lookup: CDR1 DFQATT, CDR2 SNEGSKA (reference sequence). Between the trimmed V and J ends, which lost 6 bases and 6 bases, there was a span of 18 bases. This CDR3 is built from 14 residues. The CDR3 DNA sequence: TGCAGTGCGGAGAGGCCAGGGAGGTTTCAGCCCCAGCATTTT. This encodes CSAERPGRFQPQHF.

The rearrangement uses TRBV27 and TRBJ2-1, with a tentative D call TRBD2 (7 bases). Germline lookup yields CDR1 MNHEY and CDR2 SMNVEV (reference sequence). This CDR3 has 15 amino acids. V dropped 0 bases and J dropped 4 bases, with 10 bases sitting between them. CDR3 DNA: TGTGCCAGCAGTTTATCAGGGGGGGAATACAATGAGCAGTTCTTC. Protein product: CASSLSGGEYNEQFF.

The chain carries TRBV6-2 or TRBV6-3 and TRBJ2-7; TRBD2 matches at 9 bases. V lost 0 bases and J lost 5; bases outside the gene matches: 2. The CDR3 covers 14 residues. Looked up from germline, CDR1 is MNHEY and CDR2 is SVGEGT. The CDR3 region is CASSYSGLAHEQYF. CDR3 nucleotides: TGTGCCAGCAGTTACTCGGGACTAGCACACGAGCAGTACTTC.

This clonotype was recorded at least ten times. This chain connects TRBV20-1 to TRBJ1-1, with a possible D match to TRBD1 (5 bases). Germline V lookup: CDR1 DFQATT, CDR2 SNEGSKA (reference sequence). The CDR3 runs to 11 residues. The CDR3 DNA follows: TGCAGGGGGGGTGGTGAGACTGAAGCTTTCTTT. Translated, it gives CRGGGETEAFF.

This clonotype was detected ten times or more. This chain's CDR3 is CASSSLDSYSQETQYF. The CDR3 nucleotides are TGTGCCAGCAGCTCTCTCGACTCCTACTCCCAAGAGACCCAGTACTTC. The chain links TRBV7-2 to TRBJ2-5; no clear D gene. CDR1 SGHTA and CDR2 FQGNSA come from the germline V gene. The V end lost 4 bases, the J end lost 1 base, and 16 bases lay between the germline ends. The CDR3 runs 16 residues.

This clonotype was seen ten or more times. The chain combines TRBV10-1 with TRBJ2-5; either TRBD1 or TRBD2 may fit D (5 bases each). Trimming stripped 0 bases from V and 4 bases from J, with 12 bases between. CDR3 size: 15 residues. Per the germline V gene, CDR1 is WNHNN and CDR2 is SYGVQD (reference sequence). The CDR3 coding sequence is TGCGCCAGCAGTGAGTCGGGGGAATTGTTAGAGACCCAGTACTTC. This translates into CASSESGELLETQYF.

This clonotype was observed many times. The chain recombines TRBV7-2 with TRBJ2-7; 10 positions agree with TRBD2. Germline trimming cut 0 bases from V and 4 bases from J; bases unmatched to any gene: 6. The germline CDR1 and CDR2 sequences are SGHTA and FQGNSA. This CDR3 has 16 residues. The CDR3 loop is CASSLALASGGYEQYF. The CDR3 DNA is TGTGCCAGCAGCTTAGCTCTGGCTAGCGGGGGTTACGAGCAGTACTTC.

The chain employs TRBV7-3 and TRBJ2-5, with TRBD2 matching 7 bases. Germline trimming cut 9 bases from V and 2 bases from J; bases unmatched to any gene: 6. Germline CDR1 is SGHTA and CDR2 is FQGTGA. CDR3 length: 13 amino acids. The CDR3 spells CASGGGAQETQYF. CDR3 in DNA: TGTGCCAGTGGGGGGGGAGCTCAAGAGACCCAGTACTTC. Based on the CDR3 plus reference TRBV7-3 and TRBJ2-5, the full variable domain is GAGVSQTPSNKVTEKGKYVELRCDPISGHTALYWYRQSLGQGPEFLIYFQGTGAADDSGLPNDRFFAVRPEGSVSTLKIQRTERGDSAVYLCASGGGAQETQYFGPGTRLLVL.

A few counts support this clonotype. The chain carries TRBV20-1 and TRBJ1-6; TRBD1 aligns across 9 bases. Germline CDR1 and CDR2: DFQATT and SNEGSKA (reference sequence). V was clipped by 5 bases and J by 0 bases; unmatched bases: 11. CDR3 length: 18 amino acids. DNA of the CDR3: TGCAGTGCTCTGACTAGGACAGGGGTTAGCTCCTATAATTCACCCCTCCACTTT. It encodes CSALTRTGVSSYNSPLHF.

This clonotype was seen a few times. This rearrangement joins TRBV6-5 to TRBJ1-6; D is ambiguous. Germline-derived CDR1 and CDR2 are MNHEY and SVGAGI. The CDR3 has 16 residues. Trimming took 2 bases from V and 0 from J, leaving 8 bases between them. The chain's CDR3 is CASSYLGSSYNSPLHF. Written as DNA, the CDR3 is TGTGCCAGCAGTTACCTCGGGAGCTCCTATAATTCACCCCTCCACTTT.

V usage is TRBV7-8 and J usage is TRBJ1-5, with D uncertain. V gave up 7 bases and J gave up 3 bases, with 13 bases separating them. This CDR3 contains 14 residues. CDR1 SGHVS and CDR2 FQNEAQ come from the germline V gene. The CDR3 here is CASNPLESNQPQHF. The DNA for the CDR3 is TGTGCCAGCAACCCCTTGGAGTCCAATCAGCCCCAGCATTTT. The whole variable domain, filled in from reference TRBV7-8 and TRBJ1-5, reads GAGVSQSPRYKVAKRGQDVALRCDPISGHVSLFWYQQALGQGPEFLTYFQNEAQLDKSGLPSDRFFAERPEGSVSTLKIQRTQQEDSAVYLCASNPLESNQPQHFGDGTRLSIL.

This clonotype was counted many times. The gene calls are TRBV6-1 and TRBJ1-1, with a possible D match to TRBD1 (6 bases). V was shortened by 7 bases and J by 5 bases, with 29 bases between the two germline ends. CDR1 MNHNS and CDR2 SASEGT come from the germline V gene. The CDR3 is made up of 18 amino acids. For the CDR3, the DNA is TGTGCCAGCACAGGAAGCCGGGACACTACACCCGGCAGGACTGAAGCTTTCTTT. Protein: CASTGSRDTTPGRTEAFF.

This clonotype was observed many times. This chain links TRBV5-6 with TRBJ2-5; TRBD1 matches 8 bases. The germline V gene encodes CDR1 SGHDT and CDR2 YYEEEE. J gave up 4 bases and V 2 bases, and 4 bases lay outside the gene matches. There are 14 residues in the CDR3. Written as DNA, the CDR3 is TGTGCCAGCAGCTTTGGAGACAGGGGAGAGACCCAGTACTTC. As protein: CASSFGDRGETQYF. The full variable domain, its missing parts supplied by reference TRBV5-6 and TRBJ2-5, is DAGVTQSPTHLIKTRGQQVTLRCSPKSGHDTVSWYQQALGQGPQFIFQYYEEEERQRGNFPDRFSGHQFPNYSSELNVNALLLGDSALYLCASSFGDRGETQYFGPGTRLLVL.

The V gene is TRBV20-1, the J gene TRBJ2-1, with a possible D match to TRBD1 (5 bases). V gave up 6 bases and J gave up 6 bases, with 9 bases separating them. This CDR3 region has 11 residues. CDR1 DFQATT and CDR2 SNEGSKA come from the germline V gene (reference sequence). CDR3 loop: CSAPRVNEQFF. The DNA for the CDR3 is TGCAGTGCCCCCAGGGTCAATGAGCAGTTCTTC.

This clonotype occurred many times. The chain couples TRBV7-2 to TRBJ2-7, with D possibly TRBD2 on 7 matching bases. The V and J ends lost 5 bases and 2 bases respectively, with 16 bases between them. This CDR3 is 15 amino acids long. The germline V gene encodes CDR1 SGHTA and CDR2 FQGNSA. CDR3 sequence reads: CASSRKGGGAYEQYF. DNA of the CDR3: TGTGCCAGCAGCCGTAAGGGGGGGGGAGCCTACGAGCAGTACTTC.

This clonotype has ten or more counts. The genes are TRBV12-3 or TRBV12-4 and TRBJ2-5, with TRBD1 matching over 8 bases. After removal of 1 base from V and 1 base from J, the junction contained 2 bases not matched to a gene. The CDR3 sequence is 15 residues long. CDR3 DNA: TGTGCCAGCAGTTTAGACAGGGGGACCCAAGAGACCCAGTACTTC. Its translation: CASSLDRGTQETQYF.

This clonotype has more than one count but fewer than ten. CDR3 in DNA: TGCAGTGCTAGAGATGGAGGGGAGGGGGAAAAACTGTTTTTT. The encoded protein is CSARDGGEGEKLFF. The chain employs TRBV20-1 and TRBJ1-4; D perhaps matches TRBD1 (5 bases). Per germline, CDR1 DFQATT and CDR2 SNEGSKA (reference sequence). V lost 0 bases to trimming and J lost 8 bases, with 13 bases between them. This CDR3 region has 14 residues.

This rearrangement joins TRBV7-3 to TRBJ2-1; D may be TRBD2 (7 bases). Trimming shortened V by 5 bases and J by 9 bases, and 11 bases separated the two germline ends. Germline assignment: CDR1 SGHTA and CDR2 FQGTGA. This CDR3 is 12 amino acids long. CDR3 coding DNA: TGTGCCAGCAGCAATAGGGGGGGTGAGCAGTTCTTC. The encoded protein is CASSNRGGEQFF.

This clonotype was recorded at least ten times. V is TRBV9 and J is TRBJ2-7; 9 nucleotides match TRBD1. The germline gives CDR1 SGDLS, CDR2 YYNGEE. Unmatched junction bases numbered 10, after V lost 0 bases and J lost 6 bases. The CDR3 has 16 amino acids. The CDR3 loop reads CASSVGPRSDRGEQYF. CDR3 DNA: TGTGCCAGCAGCGTAGGACCTCGATCGGACAGGGGCGAGCAGTACTTC.

The chain is built from TRBV5-1 and TRBJ1-1; no reliable D call. This CDR3 is 14 amino acids long. Germline lookup yields CDR1 SGHRS and CDR2 YFSETQ. Trimming pared 0 bases from V and 1 base from J, leaving 7 bases between. CDR3 region: CASSLDSANTEAFF. The CDR3 bases are TGCGCCAGCAGCTTGGACAGCGCGAACACTGAAGCTTTCTTT. The full variable domain, completed using reference TRBV5-1 and TRBJ1-1, is KAGVTQTPRYLIKTRGQQVTLSCSPISGHRSVSWYQQTPGQGLQFLFEYFSETQRNKGNFPGRFSGRQFSNSRSEMNVSTLELGDSALYLCASSLDSANTEAFFGQGTRLTVV.

This clonotype was seen more than once but under ten times. The chain has TRBV7-8 and TRBJ2-3; 10 bases are shared with TRBD2. CDR1 is SGHVS, CDR2 FQNEAQ, per germline. The CDR3 loop spans 15 amino acids. V shed 6 bases and J 0 bases; nucleotides not matched to a gene: 3. DNA for the CDR3: TGTGCCAGCAGGCTAGCGGGGGCTAGCACAGATACGCAGTATTTT. This codes for CASRLAGASTDTQYF.

J is TRBJ2-2 and V is TRBV18; 10 nucleotides align to TRBD1. From germline, CDR1 is KGHSH and CDR2 LQKENI. This CDR3 region has 16 residues. J lost 6 bases, V lost 1 base, and 5 bases had no gene match. CDR3 region: CASSPRQGALAGELFF. The CDR3 nucleotides are TGTGCCAGCTCACCACGACAGGGGGCGTTGGCCGGGGAGCTGTTTTTT.

This chain joins TRBV13 and TRBJ1-1; D remains unclear. The ends were cut back, 0 bases at V and 0 bases at J, with 11 bases in the middle. The CDR3 length is 16 residues. The germline V gene encodes CDR1 PRHDT and CDR2 FYEKMQ (reference sequence). CDR3: CASSLGPFLMNTEAFF. The CDR3 nucleotides are TGTGCCAGCAGCTTAGGACCGTTCCTCATGAACACTGAAGCTTTCTTT.

This clonotype was picked up many times. The CDR3 bases are TGCGCCAGCAGCTTGTTTTACCAAGAGACCCAGTACTTC. Protein product: CASSLFYQETQYF. The chain links TRBV5-1 to TRBJ2-5; D gene unclear. V lost 1 base to trimming and J lost 0 bases, with 4 bases between them. The CDR3 consists of 13 residues. CDR1 and CDR2 from the germline V gene are SGHRS and YFSETQ.

The chain has TRBV12-3 or TRBV12-4 and TRBJ1-5, with D maybe TRBD1 (6 bases). CDR3 size: 13 residues. V dropped 7 bases and J dropped 7 bases, with 14 bases sitting between them. CDR3 sequence reads: CASTFDRSQPQHF. Written as DNA, the CDR3 is TGTGCCAGCACCTTTGACAGGTCCCAGCCCCAGCATTTT.